The 23 T cell receptor beta chains given below trace back to one sample, sequenced in a study of OX40 agonist ivuxolimab in advanced cancers. TCRdb's table, derived via immunoSEQ multiplex PCR, lists solely in-frame clones and lacks some. Of 55,000 to 70,000 clones in the sample, 80% to 85% were seen once. Source: CD4+ or CD8+ T cells sorted from blood, taken in a trial of the OX40 agonist ivuxolimab. These receptors were taken from an adult with an advanced solid tumor such as melanoma, head and neck, liver or kidney cancer.

V usage is TRBV19 and J usage is TRBJ1-5; tentative D call: TRBD1 (6 bases). The length of the CDR3 is 16 residues. The germline V gene encodes CDR1 LNHDA and CDR2 SQIVND (reference sequence). V was pared by 4 bases and J by 2 bases, with 15 bases between. This CDR3 reads CASSTLQGVGNQPQHF. The CDR3 region has the DNA TGTGCCAGTAGTACACTACAGGGTGTTGGCAATCAGCCCCAGCATTTT.

Only a few counts were recorded for this clone. This sequence joins TRBV2 and TRBJ1-6; possible D gene TRBD1, 5 bases. CDR1 and CDR2 (germline): SNHLY, FYNNEI. The CDR3 is 16 residues long. Trimming took off 6 bases at V and 6 bases at J, with 18 bases between the two ends. The CDR3 loop is CASSEPWGSRNSPLHF. DNA of the CDR3: TGTGCCAGCAGCGAGCCATGGGGGTCCCGTAATTCACCCCTCCACTTT.

The chain carries TRBV28 and TRBJ2-4; a possible D gene is TRBD2 (6 bases). CDR3 length: 16 amino acids. Per germline, CDR1 MDHEN and CDR2 SYDVKM. Trimming cost V 2 bases and J 8 bases, with 19 bases left between them. The CDR3 loop is CASSLGRAGPGDIQYF. The CDR3 DNA sequence: TGTGCCAGCAGTTTAGGTCGGGCGGGGCCCGGGGACATTCAGTACTTC.

This clone has just a few counts. The rearrangement uses TRBV7-2 and TRBJ2-7, with a weak D call TRBD1 (6 bases). The CDR3 length is 13 residues. In germline, CDR1 is SGHTA, CDR2 FQGNSA. Trimming removed 5 bases from V and 3 bases from J, with 11 bases in between. The DNA of the CDR3 is TGTGCCAGCAGCCCCCAACAGGGCTACGAGCAGTACTTC. This codes for CASSPQQGYEQYF.

This clone occurred a few times. This chain joins TRBV6-1 and TRBJ1-5; unclear D gene. V shed 7 bases and J shed 7 bases, with 14 bases lying between them. This CDR3 spans 13 amino acids. The germline gives CDR1 MNHNS, CDR2 SASEGT. CDR3 in amino acids: CASTMGGRQPQHF. The CDR3 nucleotides read TGTGCCAGCACCATGGGAGGGCGGCAGCCCCAGCATTTT.

The rearrangement links TRBV19 to TRBJ1-5; tentatively, D is TRBD1 (5 bases). V lost 8 bases, J lost 1 base, and 12 bases lay in between. CDR3 size: 14 residues. CDR1 is LNHDA and CDR2 is SQIVND in the germline V gene (reference sequence). The chain's CDR3 is CASQFPGSNQPQHF. The CDR3 region has the DNA TGTGCCAGTCAATTCCCAGGGAGCAATCAGCCCCAGCATTTT.

The chain couples TRBV6-1 to TRBJ1-2, with no clear D. Germline values: CDR1 MNHNS, CDR2 SASEGT. The CDR3 loop spans 13 amino acids. Trimming took 3 bases from V and 7 from J, leaving 12 bases between them. The CDR3 nucleotides are TGTGCCAGCAGTGAGTACACAAGCGGTGGCTACACCTTC. Its protein is CASSEYTSGGYTF.

The chain couples TRBV19 to TRBJ1-1; maybe TRBD1 (5 bases). V dropped 8 bases and J dropped 1 base, with 23 bases sitting between them. This CDR3 comprises 17 residues. Germline V CDR1 and CDR2: LNHDA, SQIVND (reference sequence). Written as DNA, the CDR3 is TGTGCCAGTTCCATGTGGGGCAGGGCGGACCCGAACACTGAAGCTTTCTTT. This codes for CASSMWGRADPNTEAFF.

This chain uses TRBV7-2 with TRBJ2-3; 16 positions agree with TRBD2. The V gene end was trimmed by 0 bases and the J gene end by 10 bases; junction bases not matched to a gene: 7. Germline CDR1 SGHTA, CDR2 FQGNSA. The CDR3 spans 17 residues. CDR3 amino acids: CASSLAPGTSGGAPQYF. DNA of the CDR3: TGTGCCAGCAGCTTAGCCCCAGGGACTAGCGGGGGGGCCCCGCAGTATTTT.

The chain combines TRBV7-3 with TRBJ1-1; TRBD1 is a possible D gene (6 bases). V lost 5 bases, J lost 5 bases, and 12 bases lay in between. The CDR3 contains 13 residues. Germline CDR1 is SGHTA and CDR2 is FQGTGA. The CDR3 DNA sequence: TGTGCCAGCAGCCAGGGGCCGGGGACTGAAGCTTTCTTT. Translation: CASSQGPGTEAFF.

The genes are TRBV9 and TRBJ2-1; D is tentatively TRBD1 or TRBD2 (6 bases each). The CDR3 spans 17 residues. The germline V and J ends were trimmed by 10 bases and 2 bases, with 25 bases remaining between them. CDR1 and CDR2 (germline): SGDLS, YYNGEE. CDR3: CAGFHRAVGGTYNEQFF. As DNA, the CDR3 is TGTGCCGGGTTTCACAGGGCTGTAGGGGGGACCTACAATGAGCAGTTCTTC.

This sequence joins TRBV28 and TRBJ2-7; TRBD1 matches at 9 bases. Germline CDR1 and CDR2: MDHEN and SYDVKM. The junction had 8 bases not matched to a gene; V was cut back by 3 bases and J by 5 bases. There are 15 residues in the CDR3. The CDR3 loop reads CASSLGDRDVHEQYF. The CDR3 nucleotides read TGTGCCAGCAGTTTGGGGGACAGGGATGTCCACGAGCAGTACTTC.

This clone was seen once. The chain recombines TRBV7-9 with TRBJ2-1, with D perhaps TRBD2 (5 bases). The CDR3 has 14 amino acids. The germline V gene has CDR1 SEHNR and CDR2 FQNEAQ (reference sequence). Trimming cost V 2 bases and J 9 bases, with 14 bases left between them. This chain's CDR3 is CASSLRASQVEQFF. Here the CDR3 DNA reads TGTGCCAGCAGCTTACGCGCTAGCCAGGTTGAGCAGTTCTTC. Based on the CDR3 plus reference TRBV7-9 and TRBJ2-1, the full variable domain is DTGVSQNPRHKITKRGQNVTFRCDPISEHNRLYWYRQTLGQGPEFLTYFQNEAQLEKSRLLSDRFSAERPKGSFSTLEIQRTEQGDSAMYLCASSLRASQVEQFFGPGTRLTVL.

The CDR3 sequence: CASSLTGTDTQYF. The CDR3 DNA is TGTGCCAGCAGCTTAACCGGTACAGATACGCAGTATTTT. The genes are TRBV7-3 and TRBJ2-3; D ambiguous. The CDR3 loop spans 13 amino acids. Germline V CDR1 and CDR2: SGHTA, FQGTGA. Trimming left V 0 bases short and J 3 bases short, with 4 bases between.

The sample holds a few counts of this clone. The chain has TRBV18 and TRBJ2-7, with TRBD1 identical over 7 bases. Germline-derived CDR1 and CDR2 are KGHSH and LQKENI. This CDR3 is 14 amino acids long. V dropped 2 bases and J dropped 4; count of bases not matched to a gene: 5. The CDR3 nucleotides are TGTGCCAGCTCACCAGGGACAGCAAGTTACGAGCAGTACTTC. It codes for CASSPGTASYEQYF.

The chain uses TRBV6-6 and TRBJ2-1, with 7 bases fitting TRBD1. This CDR3 is 14 amino acids long. Germline CDR1 reads MNHNY; CDR2 reads SVGAGI (reference sequence). V trimming: 5 bases; J trimming: 15 bases; junction bases outside the gene matches: 16. The CDR3 spells CASSDPPQGVEGFF. For the CDR3, the DNA is TGTGCCAGCAGTGATCCCCCCCAGGGGGTTGAGGGGTTCTTC.

The chain employs TRBV7-8 and TRBJ1-4, with no clear D. Per the germline V gene, CDR1 is SGHVS and CDR2 is FQNEAQ. V dropped 5 bases and J dropped 8 bases, with 18 bases sitting between them. This CDR3 comprises 15 residues. In nucleotides, the CDR3 is TGTGCCAGCAGCCGGTTTGCAGACTCATTCGAAAAACTGTTTTTT. Protein: CASSRFADSFEKLFF.

This chain uses TRBV2 with TRBJ2-2, with 8 positions matching TRBD2. Germline-derived CDR1 and CDR2 are SNHLY and FYNNEI. The CDR3 loop spans 15 amino acids. With V trimmed by 2 bases and J by 4 bases, 3 bases remained unmatched. Here the CDR3 DNA reads TGTGCCAGCAGTGAACTAGCGGGTTTCACCGGGGAGCTGTTTTTT. It encodes CASSELAGFTGELFF.

V is TRBV11-2 and J is TRBJ2-5; tentative D call: TRBD1 (6 bases). Germline CDR1 reads SGHAT; CDR2 reads FQNNGV. CDR3 size: 13 residues. The germline V and J ends were trimmed by 7 bases and 3 bases, with 12 bases remaining between them. The chain's CDR3 is CASKPQGKETQYF. In DNA, the CDR3 is TGTGCCAGCAAACCCCAGGGGAAAGAGACCCAGTACTTC.

The chain employs TRBV14 and TRBJ2-6, with 8 positions matching TRBD2. CDR1 is SGHDN, CDR2 FVKESK, per germline. The V and J ends lost 4 bases and 0 bases, in that order; junction bases with no gene match: 2. This CDR3 comprises 16 residues. CDR3 amino acids: CASSPGGVSGANVLTF. CDR3 coding DNA: TGTGCCAGCAGCCCGGGGGGGGTCTCTGGGGCCAACGTCCTGACTTTC.

J is TRBJ1-2 and V is TRBV28, with D possibly TRBD1 on 5 matching bases. Germline lookup yields CDR1 MDHEN and CDR2 SYDVKM. Trimming pared 6 bases from V and 2 bases from J, leaving 13 bases between. This CDR3 is 14 amino acids long. CDR3 DNA sequence: TGTGCCAGCAGAGACGGGGCAGACAACTATGGCTACACCTTC. It is translated as CASRDGADNYGYTF.

The chain combines TRBV21-1 with TRBJ1-5. TRBV21-1 is tagged as a pseudogene. CDR3 size: 16 residues. The CDR3 here is CASSSSRGHSNQPQHF. DNA for the CDR3: TGTGCCAGCAGCTCCTCCCGGGGGCATAGCAATCAGCCCCAGCATTTT.

This sequence joins TRBV28 and TRBJ1-2, with 10 bases matching TRBD1. In germline, CDR1 is MDHEN, CDR2 SYDVKM. The CDR3 is 15 residues long. The J segment lost 8 bases and the V segment lost 1 base, leaving 7 bases of the junction unmatched. CDR3: CASSLFGTGARGYTF. CDR3 in DNA: TGTGCCAGCAGTTTATTTGGGACAGGGGCTCGGGGCTACACCTTC.